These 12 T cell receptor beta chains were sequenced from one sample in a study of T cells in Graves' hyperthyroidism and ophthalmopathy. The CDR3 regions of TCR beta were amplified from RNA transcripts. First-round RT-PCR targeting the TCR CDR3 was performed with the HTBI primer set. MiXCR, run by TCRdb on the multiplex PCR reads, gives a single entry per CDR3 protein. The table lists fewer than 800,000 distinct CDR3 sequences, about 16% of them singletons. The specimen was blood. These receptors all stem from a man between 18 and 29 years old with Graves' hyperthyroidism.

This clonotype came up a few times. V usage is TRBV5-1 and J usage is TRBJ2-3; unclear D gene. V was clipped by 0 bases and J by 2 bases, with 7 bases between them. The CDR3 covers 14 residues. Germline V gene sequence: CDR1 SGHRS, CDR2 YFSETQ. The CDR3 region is CASSLAPLTDTQYF. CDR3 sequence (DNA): TGCGCCAGCAGCTTGGCTCCCCTCACAGATACGCAGTATTTT.

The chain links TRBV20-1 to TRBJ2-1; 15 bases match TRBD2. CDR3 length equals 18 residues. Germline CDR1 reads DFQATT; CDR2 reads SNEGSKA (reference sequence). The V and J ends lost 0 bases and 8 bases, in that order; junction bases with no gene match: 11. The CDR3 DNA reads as TGCAGTGCTAGAGACCATCGGACTAGCGGGAGGGCCGTCGATGAGCAGTTCTTC. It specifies CSARDHRTSGRAVDEQFF.

CDR3 amino acids: CSARVAEETQETQYF. The DNA of the CDR3 is TGCAGTGCTAGAGTAGCGGAAGAAACCCAAGAGACCCAGTACTTC. This chain links TRBV20-1 with TRBJ2-5; a possible D gene is TRBD2 (6 bases). The CDR3 consists of 15 residues. Germline V CDR1 and CDR2: DFQATT, SNEGSKA (reference sequence). Trimming removed 1 base from V and 1 base from J, with 13 bases in between.

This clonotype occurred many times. In nucleotides, the CDR3 is TGTGCCAGCAGCCCCGGGACTAATAGGTACGAGCAGTACTTC. Encoded protein: CASSPGTNRYEQYF. The chain employs TRBV7-9 and TRBJ2-7; TRBD2 aligns across 7 bases. The CDR3 totals 14 residues. Germline CDR1 and CDR2: SEHNR and FQNEAQ (reference sequence). V gave up 5 bases and J gave up 4 bases; unmatched junction bases: 8.

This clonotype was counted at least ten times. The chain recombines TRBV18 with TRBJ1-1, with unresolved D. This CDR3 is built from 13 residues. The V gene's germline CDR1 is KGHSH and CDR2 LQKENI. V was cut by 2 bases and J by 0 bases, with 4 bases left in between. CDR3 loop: CASSPSVNTEAFF. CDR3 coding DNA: TGTGCCAGCTCACCATCGGTGAACACTGAAGCTTTCTTT.

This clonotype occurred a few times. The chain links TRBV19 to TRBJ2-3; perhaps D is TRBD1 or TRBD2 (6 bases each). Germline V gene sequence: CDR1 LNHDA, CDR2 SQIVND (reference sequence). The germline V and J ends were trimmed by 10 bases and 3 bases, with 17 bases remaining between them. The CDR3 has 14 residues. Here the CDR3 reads CATRRGIRTDTQYF. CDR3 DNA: TGTGCCACCCGGAGGGGGATTAGAACAGATACGCAGTATTTT.

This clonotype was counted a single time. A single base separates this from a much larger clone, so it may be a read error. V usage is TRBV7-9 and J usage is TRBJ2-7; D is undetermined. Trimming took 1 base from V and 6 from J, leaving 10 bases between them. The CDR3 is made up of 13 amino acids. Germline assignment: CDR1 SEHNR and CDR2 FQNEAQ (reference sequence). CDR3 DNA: TGTGCCAGCAGCTTAGGGCAGTGGTCCGAGCAGTACTTC. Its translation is CASSLGQWSEQYF.

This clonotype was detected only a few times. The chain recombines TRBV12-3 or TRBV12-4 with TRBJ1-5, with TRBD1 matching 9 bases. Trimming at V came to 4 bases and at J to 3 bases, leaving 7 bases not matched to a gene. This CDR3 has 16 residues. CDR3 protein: CASSSQDRGLNQPQHF. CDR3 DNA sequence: TGTGCCAGCAGTTCCCAGGACAGGGGCCTCAATCAGCCCCAGCATTTT.

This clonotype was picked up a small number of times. DNA for the CDR3: TGTGCCAGCAGCCTGGGGTGGACTAGCGGTACAGATACGCAGTATTTT. Translated: CASSLGWTSGTDTQYF. V and J are TRBV9 and TRBJ2-3; 10 bases align to TRBD2. The germline CDR1 and CDR2 sequences are SGDLS and YYNGEE. Trimming took 4 bases from V and 3 from J; bases not matched to a gene: 8. This CDR3 spans 16 amino acids.

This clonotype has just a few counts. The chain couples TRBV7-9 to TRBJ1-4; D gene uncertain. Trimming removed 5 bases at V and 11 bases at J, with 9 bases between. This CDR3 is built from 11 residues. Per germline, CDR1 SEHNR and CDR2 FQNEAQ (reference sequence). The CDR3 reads CASSPTGKLFF. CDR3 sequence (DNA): TGTGCCAGCAGCCCTACGGGGAAACTGTTTTTT.

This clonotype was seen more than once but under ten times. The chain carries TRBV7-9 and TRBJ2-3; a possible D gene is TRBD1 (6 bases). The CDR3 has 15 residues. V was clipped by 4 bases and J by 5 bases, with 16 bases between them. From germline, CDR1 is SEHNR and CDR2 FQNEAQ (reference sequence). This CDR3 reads CASSSGEQGRDTQYF. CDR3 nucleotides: TGTGCCAGCAGCTCCGGGGAGCAGGGGAGAGATACGCAGTATTTT.

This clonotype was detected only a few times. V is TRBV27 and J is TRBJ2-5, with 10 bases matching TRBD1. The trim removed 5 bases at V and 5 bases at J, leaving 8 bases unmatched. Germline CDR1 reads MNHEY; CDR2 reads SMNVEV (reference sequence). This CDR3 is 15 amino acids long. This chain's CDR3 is CASSRTGGLSETQYF. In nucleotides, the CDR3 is TGTGCCAGCAGTCGGACAGGGGGACTTTCGGAGACCCAGTACTTC.